These 5 T cell receptor beta chains came from one sample sequenced in a study of control samples from healthy donors and cancer patients. Assay used: immunoSEQ multiplex PCR; TCRdb lists only in-frame clones, some missing. Here the sample spans fewer than 200,000 clones, around 93% being singletons. The sample taken for sequencing was blood. All receptors derive from an older woman in good health.

This chain connects TRBV6-2 or TRBV6-3 to TRBJ2-1; 10 bases line up with TRBD2. CDR3 size: 20 residues. In germline, CDR1 is MNHEY, CDR2 SVGEGT. The ends lost 0 bases at V and 0 bases at J; junction bases unmatched: 11. The CDR3 sequence: CASSYSVASGGQSSYNEQFF. In nucleotides, the CDR3 is TGTGCCAGCAGTTACTCGGTCGCTAGCGGGGGCCAAAGCTCCTACAATGAGCAGTTCTTC.

This clone came up a few times. This chain links TRBV3-1 (or the pseudogene TRBV3-2) with TRBJ2-3; TRBD2 matches 14 bases. CDR3 length: 18 residues. The germline gives CDR1 LGHDT, CDR2 YNNKEL (reference sequence). The ends lost 3 bases at V and 4 bases at J; junction bases unmatched: 9. The CDR3 sequence: CASSHPPWGLAGADTQYF. CDR3 in DNA: TGTGCCAGCAGCCACCCCCCCTGGGGACTAGCGGGAGCAGATACGCAGTATTTT.

This rearrangement joins TRBV3-1 (or the pseudogene TRBV3-2) to TRBJ2-3; 8 bases map to TRBD1. The ends lost 3 bases at V and 6 bases at J; junction bases unmatched: 8. Germline V gene data show CDR1 as LGHDT and CDR2 as YNNKEL (reference sequence). This CDR3 spans 15 amino acids. CDR3 in amino acids: CASSHLSGGRDTQYF. The CDR3 DNA sequence: TGTGCCAGCAGCCATTTGTCAGGGGGCAGGGATACGCAGTATTTT.

The V gene is TRBV28, the J gene TRBJ1-1, with D possibly TRBD1 on 5 matching bases. Germline loops: CDR1 MDHEN, CDR2 SYDVKM. V was clipped by 7 bases and J by 7 bases, with 13 bases between them. The CDR3 spans 12 residues. For the CDR3, the DNA is TGTGCCAGCAAATCGGGCAGGGTTGAAGCTTTCTTT. Its protein product is CASKSGRVEAFF.

The gene calls are TRBV5-4 and TRBJ2-3; the D gene is possibly TRBD2 (7 bases). V was clipped by 3 bases and J by 2 bases, with 13 bases between them. CDR3 length: 15 amino acids. Germline values: CDR1 SGHNT, CDR2 YYREEE (reference sequence). CDR3 bases: TGTGCCAGCAGCTCCCGGGGGGCCGACACAGATACGCAGTATTTT. Protein: CASSSRGADTDTQYF. Based on the CDR3 plus reference TRBV5-4 and TRBJ2-3, the full variable domain is ETGVTQSPTHLIKTRGQQVTLRCSSQSGHNTVSWYQQALGQGPQFIFQYYREEENGRGNFPPRFSGLQFPNYSSELNVNALELDDSALYLCASSSRGADTDTQYFGPGTRLTVL.